A selection of T cell receptor beta chains follows, all from one sample in a study of shared clonotypes between healthy human individuals. The data were produced by immunoSEQ multiplex PCR, yet TCRdb's version contains in-frame clones alone and is incomplete. The top ten clones hold about 0.39% of a sample with 2 million to 2.5 million clones, approximately 95% of them seen once. Sequenced: naive CD4+ T cells from PBMCs. These TCRs come from a man aged 18 to 35 in good health. Some clones in this sample may be carry-over from other donors' samples. CDR3s include the opening cysteine and the closing phenylalanine or tryptophan. A D gene is named only where the DNA matches it firmly. Clone size is not always given. Where it is, it says once, few, many or a class for expanded clones.

>TRBJ1-2|TRBV7-8|TRBD1|-
CASSTNRDRWHGYTF
TGTGCCAGCAGCACGAACCGGGACAGGTGGCATGGCTACACCTTC
>TRBJ1-1|TRBV5-1|-|-
CASSTLATGNTEAFF
TGCGCCAGCAGCACGCTTGCCACGGGGAACACTGAAGCTTTCTTT
>TRBJ2-5|TRBV5-6|TRBD2|many
CASSFIAGARETQYF
TGTGCCAGCAGCTTCATAGCGGGAGCCCGCGAGACCCAGTACTTC
>TRBJ2-2|TRBV28|-|once
CASSFHRGVDTGELFF
TGTGCCAGCAGTTTTCATAGGGGGGTGGACACCGGGGAGCTGTTTTTT
>TRBJ2-7|TRBV6-1|-|-
CASSEVLAAYEQYF
TGTGCCAGCAGTGAAGTCTTGGCAGCCTACGAGCAGTACTTC
>TRBJ2-5|TRBV19|-|-
CASSHQGETQYF
TGTGCCAGTAGTCATCAAGGAGAGACCCAGTACTTC
>TRBJ2-2|TRBV9|-|-
CASSVPGPRGGELFF
TGTGCCAGCAGCGTACCCGGCCCCCGGGGCGGGGAGCTGTTTTTT
>TRBJ2-7|TRBV15|-|-
CATSRDGHEQYF
TGTGCCACCAGCAGAGATGGGCATGAGCAGTACTTC
>TRBJ2-2|TRBV5-1|TRBD2|-
CASSPPLAVGGELFF
TGCGCCAGCAGCCCACCACTAGCGGTCGGTGGGGAGCTGTTTTTT
>TRBJ2-6|TRBV28|-|-
CASSRPGAGANVLTF
TGTGCCAGCTCGCGGCCCGGTGCTGGGGCCAACGTCCTGACTTTC
>TRBJ2-7|TRBV11-2|-|-
CASSLGARGAIGSYEQYF
TGTGCCAGCAGCTTAGGGGCAAGGGGGGCTATCGGATCCTACGAGCAGTACTTC
>TRBJ2-5|TRBV6-5|TRBD2|-
CASIQGTSLYF
TGTGCCAGCATACAAGGGACTAGCTTATACTTC
>TRBJ2-1|TRBV10-3|-|-
CAISELSSGSTSEQFF
TGTGCCATCAGTGAGTTGAGTAGCGGTTCAACTAGTGAGCAGTTCTTC
>TRBJ2-3|TRBV9|TRBD1|-
CASSFRTGFTDTQYF
TGTGCCAGCAGCTTCCGGACAGGATTTACAGATACGCAGTATTTT
>TRBJ1-4|TRBV6-1|TRBD1|-
CASSGRGREKLFF
TGTGCCAGCAGTGGGAGGGGGCGCGAAAAACTGTTTTTT
>TRBJ2-1|TRBV5-1|TRBD2|-
CASSSITSGLSPEQFF
TGCGCCAGCAGCTCCATAACTAGCGGCCTTTCACCTGAGCAGTTCTTC
>TRBJ2-5|TRBV6-7|-|-
CASSRNLLGGTQYF
TGTGCCAGCAGCCGGAACCTCCTTGGGGGGACCCAGTACTTC
>TRBJ2-3|TRBV7-3|-|-
CASGLEGTDTQYF
TGTGCCAGCGGTTTAGAGGGCACAGATACGCAGTATTTT
>TRBJ2-6|TRBV9|-|-
CASSVGFGLSGANVLTF
TGTGCCAGCAGCGTAGGATTTGGACTCTCTGGGGCCAACGTCCTGACTTTC
>TRBJ2-3|TRBV9|-|-
CASSVRDRGDTQYF
TGTGCCAGCAGCGTACGAGACCGGGGGGATACGCAGTATTTT
>TRBJ2-7|TRBV5-1|-|-
CASSLQGGARYVEQYF
TGCGCCAGCAGCTTGCAAGGGGGGGCCCGTTACGTCGAGCAGTACTTC
>TRBJ1-2|TRBV4-2|-|-
CASSQDGRNYGYTF
TGTGCCAGCAGCCAAGACGGCAGGAACTATGGCTACACCTTC
>TRBJ1-3|TRBV18|-|-
CASSDYRVSSGNTIYF
TGTGCCAGCTCAGACTACAGGGTCAGCTCTGGAAACACCATATATTTT
>TRBJ2-7|TRBV9|TRBD1|-
CASSVGGTGSYEQYF
TGTGCCAGCAGCGTAGGGGGGACAGGATCCTACGAGCAGTACTTC
>TRBJ2-7|TRBV5-4|-|-
CASSLDVASGTILTEQYF
TGTGCCAGCAGCTTGGACGTCGCGAGCGGGACAATCCTCACCGAGCAGTACTTC
>TRBJ1-2|TRBV27|TRBD1|-
CASSSGQGNYGYTF
TGTGCCAGCAGCTCCGGACAGGGGAACTATGGCTACACCTTC
>TRBJ2-1|TRBV11-3|-|-
CASSPGQYNEQFF
TGTGCCAGCAGCCCGGGACAATACAATGAGCAGTTCTTC
>TRBJ2-1|TRBV25-1|TRBD1|-
CASSELQGDPAQFF
TGTGCCAGCAGTGAGTTACAGGGGGATCCCGCGCAGTTCTTC
>TRBJ1-2|TRBV7-9|TRBD1|-
CASSLLENRGGYGYTF
TGTGCCAGCAGCTTATTGGAGAACAGGGGAGGTTATGGCTACACCTTC
>TRBJ2-1|TRBV28|-|-
CASSLVYNEQFF
TGTGCCAGCAGTTTAGTGTACAATGAGCAGTTCTTC
>TRBJ2-5|TRBV5-1|TRBD1|-
CASSPSRTGAEARETQYF
TGCGCCAGCAGCCCGTCGCGGACAGGAGCCGAAGCCAGGGAGACCCAGTACTTC
>TRBJ2-2|TRBV30|-|-
CAWSAFQVAANTGELFF
TGTGCCTGGAGTGCCTTTCAGGTGGCAGCGAACACCGGGGAGCTGTTTTTT
>TRBJ1-1|TRBV6-5|-|few
CASSYSFGKTAFF
TGTGCCAGCAGTTACTCGTTTGGGAAAACAGCTTTCTTT
>TRBJ1-1|TRBV6-5|-|few
CAAPFRGTTEAFF
TGTGCCGCCCCCTTTCGGGGTACGACTGAAGCTTTCTTT
>TRBJ2-5|TRBV10-3|-|-
CAISVGSLETQYF
TGTGCCATCAGTGTGGGCAGCCTTGAGACCCAGTACTTC
>TRBJ2-3|TRBV27|-|-
CASSPRATSTDTQYF
TGTGCCAGCAGTCCTAGAGCTACTAGCACAGATACGCAGTATTTT
>TRBJ1-5|TRBV6-1|-|once
CASSEGISNQPQHF
TGTGCCAGCAGTGAAGGTATTAGCAATCAGCCCCAGCATTTT
>TRBJ1-6|TRBV6-1|-|-
CATTGAARSPLHF
TGTGCCACCACGGGGGCAGCGCGGTCACCCCTCCACTTT
>TRBJ1-1|TRBV7-9|-|-
CASSQNLMNTEAFF
TGTGCCAGCAGTCAGAACCTCATGAACACTGAAGCTTTCTTT
>TRBJ2-3|TRBV6-5|-|-
CASSRLGPTDTQYF
TGTGCCAGCAGTCGACTAGGACCGACAGATACGCAGTATTTT
>TRBJ2-7|TRBV13|-|-
CASSFTFVPDGGYEQYF
TGTGCCAGCAGTTTCACCTTTGTCCCGGATGGGGGCTACGAGCAGTACTTC